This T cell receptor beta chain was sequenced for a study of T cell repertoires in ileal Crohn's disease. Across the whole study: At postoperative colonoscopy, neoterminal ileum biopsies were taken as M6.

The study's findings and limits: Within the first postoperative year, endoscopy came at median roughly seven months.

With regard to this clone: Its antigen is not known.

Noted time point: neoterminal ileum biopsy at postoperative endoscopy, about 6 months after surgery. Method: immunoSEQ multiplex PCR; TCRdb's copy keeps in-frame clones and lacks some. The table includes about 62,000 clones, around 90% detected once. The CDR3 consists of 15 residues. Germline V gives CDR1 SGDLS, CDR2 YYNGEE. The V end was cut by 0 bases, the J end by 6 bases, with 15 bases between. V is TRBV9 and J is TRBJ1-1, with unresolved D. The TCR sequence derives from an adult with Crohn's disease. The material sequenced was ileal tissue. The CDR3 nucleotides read TGTGCCAGCAGCGTAGCCTGGGGAGATCGCTCTGAAGCTTTCTTT. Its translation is CASSVAWGDRSEAFF.